This T cell receptor (beta chain) was identified during a study of post-analysis software for immune sequencing data. Study-wide background: Relapsing-remitting, secondary progressive and progressive-relapsing courses of multiple sclerosis were included. Findings and caveats of the study: Patients used five TRBV segments, including TRBV5-6, TRBV5-1 and TRBV20-1, more often than controls.

This clonotype was counted a few times. Its antigen remains unidentified. Germline trimming cut 6 bases from V and 4 bases from J; bases unmatched to any gene: 12. Per the germline V gene, CDR1 is MNHEY and CDR2 is SVGAGI. This CDR3 has 16 residues. cDNA libraries of TCR beta carried unique molecular identifiers. Each CDR3 protein gets one entry after TCRdb re-called the PCR reads with MiXCR. The table includes about 570,000 distinct CDR3 sequences, around 34% detected once. Sample: blood. The chain is built from TRBV6-5 and TRBJ1-2; 9 nucleotides line up with TRBD1. The clonotype comes from a girl aged 2-17 years with multiple sclerosis. CDR3 nucleotides: TGTGCCAGCAGCAGAGATCACAGGGGGCGGGCCTATGGCTACACCTTC. Its translation: CASSRDHRGRAYGYTF.